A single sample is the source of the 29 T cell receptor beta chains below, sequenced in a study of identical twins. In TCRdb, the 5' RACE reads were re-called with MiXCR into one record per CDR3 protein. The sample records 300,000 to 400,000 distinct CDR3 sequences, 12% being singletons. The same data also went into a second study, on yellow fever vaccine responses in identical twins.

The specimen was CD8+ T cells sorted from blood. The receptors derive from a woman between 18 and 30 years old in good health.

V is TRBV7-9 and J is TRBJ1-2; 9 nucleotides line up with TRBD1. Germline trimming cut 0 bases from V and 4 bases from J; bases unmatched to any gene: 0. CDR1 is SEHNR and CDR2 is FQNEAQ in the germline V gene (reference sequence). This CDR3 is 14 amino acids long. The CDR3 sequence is CASSLATGGYGYTF. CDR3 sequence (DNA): TGTGCCAGCAGCTTAGCGACAGGGGGCTATGGCTACACCTTC.

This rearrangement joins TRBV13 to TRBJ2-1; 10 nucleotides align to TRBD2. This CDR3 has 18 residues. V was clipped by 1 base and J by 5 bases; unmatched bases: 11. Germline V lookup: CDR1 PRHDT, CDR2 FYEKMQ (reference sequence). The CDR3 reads CASSLVVEAGGPNNEQFF. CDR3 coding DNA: TGTGCCAGCAGCTTAGTAGTGGAAGCGGGAGGGCCAAACAATGAGCAGTTCTTC.

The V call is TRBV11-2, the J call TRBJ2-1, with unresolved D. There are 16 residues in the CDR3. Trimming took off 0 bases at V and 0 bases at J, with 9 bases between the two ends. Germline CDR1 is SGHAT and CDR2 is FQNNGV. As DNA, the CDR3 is TGTGCCAGCAGCTTAGATGGCAGCAGCTCCTACAATGAGCAGTTCTTC. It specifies CASSLDGSSSYNEQFF.

Here the CDR3 reads CASSQVFGGSTDTQYF. Here the CDR3 DNA reads TGTGCCAGCAGCCAAGTGTTTGGCGGGAGCACAGATACGCAGTATTTT. V is TRBV3-1 and J is TRBJ2-3; TRBD2 might be the D (5 bases). V lost 1 base, J lost 0 bases, and 11 bases lay in between. The CDR3 is 16 amino acids. Germline V gives CDR1 LGHDT, CDR2 YNNKEL (reference sequence).

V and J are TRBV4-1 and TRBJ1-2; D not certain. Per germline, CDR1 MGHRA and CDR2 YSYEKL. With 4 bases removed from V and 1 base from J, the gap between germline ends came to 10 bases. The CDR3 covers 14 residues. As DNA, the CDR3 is TGCGCCAGCAGCCGGGAGGACGGTAACTATGGCTACACCTTC. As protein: CASSREDGNYGYTF.

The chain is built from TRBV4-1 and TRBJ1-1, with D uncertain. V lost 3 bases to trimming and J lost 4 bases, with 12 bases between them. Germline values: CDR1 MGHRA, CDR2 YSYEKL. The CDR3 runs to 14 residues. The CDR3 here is CASSQYSRGTEAFF. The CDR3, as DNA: TGCGCCAGCAGCCAGTACAGTCGGGGCACTGAAGCTTTCTTT.

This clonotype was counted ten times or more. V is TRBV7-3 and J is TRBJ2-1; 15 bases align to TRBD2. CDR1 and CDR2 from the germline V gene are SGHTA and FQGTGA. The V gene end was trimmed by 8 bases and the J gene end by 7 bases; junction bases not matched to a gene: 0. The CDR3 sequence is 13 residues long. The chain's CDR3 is CASGLAGGNEQFF. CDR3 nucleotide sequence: TGTGCCAGCGGACTAGCGGGAGGGAATGAGCAGTTCTTC.

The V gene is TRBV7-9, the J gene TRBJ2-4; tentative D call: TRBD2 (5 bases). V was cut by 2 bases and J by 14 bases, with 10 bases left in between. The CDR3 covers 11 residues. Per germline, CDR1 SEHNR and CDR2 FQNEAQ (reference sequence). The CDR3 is CASSLTGLEYF. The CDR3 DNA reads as TGTGCCAGCAGCTTAACGGGGTTGGAGTACTTC.

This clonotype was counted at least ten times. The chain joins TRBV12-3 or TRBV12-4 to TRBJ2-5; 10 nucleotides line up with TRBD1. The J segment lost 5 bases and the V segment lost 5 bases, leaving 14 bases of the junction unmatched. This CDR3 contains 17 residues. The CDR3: CASSDRDRGIVRETQYF. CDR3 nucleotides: TGTGCCAGCAGTGATAGGGACAGGGGAATTGTGAGGGAGACCCAGTACTTC.

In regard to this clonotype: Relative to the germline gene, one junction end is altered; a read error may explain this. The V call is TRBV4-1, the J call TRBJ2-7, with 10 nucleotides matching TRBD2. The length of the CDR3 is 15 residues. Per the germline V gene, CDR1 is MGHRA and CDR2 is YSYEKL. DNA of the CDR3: TGCGCCAGCGGCCAAATACTAGCGGGGTCCTACGAGCAGTACTTC. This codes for CASGQILAGSYEQYF.

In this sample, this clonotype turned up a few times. This chain's CDR3 is CASRSWTVSETQYF. The CDR3 bases are TGTGCCAGCAGATCCTGGACTGTTTCAGAGACCCAGTACTTC. This chain joins TRBV3-1 and TRBJ2-5, with TRBD2 as a possible D gene (5 bases). CDR1 and CDR2 from the germline V gene are LGHDT and YNNKEL (reference sequence). V gave up 6 bases and J gave up 4 bases, with 15 bases separating them. This CDR3 comprises 14 residues.

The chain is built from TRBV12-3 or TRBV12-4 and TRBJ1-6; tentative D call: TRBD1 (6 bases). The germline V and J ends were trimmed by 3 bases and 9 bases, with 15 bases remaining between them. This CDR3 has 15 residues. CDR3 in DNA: TGTGCCAGCAGTTTTTCTTACACAGGGATTTCACCCCTCCACTTT. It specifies CASSFSYTGISPLHF.

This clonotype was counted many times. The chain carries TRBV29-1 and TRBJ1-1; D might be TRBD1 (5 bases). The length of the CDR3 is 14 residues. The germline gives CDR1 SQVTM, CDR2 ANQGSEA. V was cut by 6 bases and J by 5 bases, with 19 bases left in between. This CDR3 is CSVERPGRGTEAFF. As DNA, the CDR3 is TGCAGCGTCGAAAGACCAGGGAGAGGTACTGAAGCTTTCTTT.

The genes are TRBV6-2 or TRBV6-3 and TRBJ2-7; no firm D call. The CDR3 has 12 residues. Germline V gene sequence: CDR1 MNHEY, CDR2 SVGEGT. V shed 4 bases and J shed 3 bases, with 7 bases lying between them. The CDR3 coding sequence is TGTGCCAGCAGTTCTGTGATCTACGAGCAGTACGTC. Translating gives CASSSVIYEQYV.

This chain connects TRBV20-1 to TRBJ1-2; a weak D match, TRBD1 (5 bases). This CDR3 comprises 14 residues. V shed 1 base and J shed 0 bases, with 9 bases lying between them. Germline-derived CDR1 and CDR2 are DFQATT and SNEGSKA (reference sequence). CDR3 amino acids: CSARGDEANYGYTF. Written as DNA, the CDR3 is TGCAGTGCTAGAGGGGACGAGGCTAACTATGGCTACACCTTC.

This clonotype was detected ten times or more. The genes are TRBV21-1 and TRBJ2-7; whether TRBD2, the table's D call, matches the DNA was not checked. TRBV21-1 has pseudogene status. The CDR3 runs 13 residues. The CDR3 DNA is TGTGCCAGCAGCAACCCACTAGAAAACGAGCAGTACTTC. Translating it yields CASSNPLENEQYF.

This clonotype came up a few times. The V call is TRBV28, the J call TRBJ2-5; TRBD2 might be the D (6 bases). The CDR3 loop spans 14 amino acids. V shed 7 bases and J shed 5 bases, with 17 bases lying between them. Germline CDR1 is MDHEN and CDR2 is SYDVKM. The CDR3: CASNPFVGGETQYF. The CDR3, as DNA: TGTGCCAGCAATCCTTTTGTGGGGGGTGAGACCCAGTACTTC.

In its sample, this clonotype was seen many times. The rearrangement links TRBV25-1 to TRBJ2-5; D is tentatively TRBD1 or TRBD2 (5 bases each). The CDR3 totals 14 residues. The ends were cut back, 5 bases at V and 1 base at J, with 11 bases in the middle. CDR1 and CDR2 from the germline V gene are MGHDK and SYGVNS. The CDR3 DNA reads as TGTGCCAGCAGTCCTAATGGGGGCCAAGAGACCCAGTACTTC. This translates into CASSPNGGQETQYF.

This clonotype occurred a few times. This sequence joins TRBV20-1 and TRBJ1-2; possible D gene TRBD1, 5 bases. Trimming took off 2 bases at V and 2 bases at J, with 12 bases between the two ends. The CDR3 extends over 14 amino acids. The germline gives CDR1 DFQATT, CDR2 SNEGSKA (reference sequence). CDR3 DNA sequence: TGCAGTGCTAGATGGCAGAGGGACAACTATGGCTACACCTTC. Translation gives CSARWQRDNYGYTF.

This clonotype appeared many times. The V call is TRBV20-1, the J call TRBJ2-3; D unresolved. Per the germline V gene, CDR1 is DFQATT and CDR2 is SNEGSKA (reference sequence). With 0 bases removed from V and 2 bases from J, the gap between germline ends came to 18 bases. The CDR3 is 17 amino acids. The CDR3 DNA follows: TGCAGTGCTAGAGATGAGGAGATGAGCCCAACCACAGATACGCAGTATTTT. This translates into CSARDEEMSPTTDTQYF.

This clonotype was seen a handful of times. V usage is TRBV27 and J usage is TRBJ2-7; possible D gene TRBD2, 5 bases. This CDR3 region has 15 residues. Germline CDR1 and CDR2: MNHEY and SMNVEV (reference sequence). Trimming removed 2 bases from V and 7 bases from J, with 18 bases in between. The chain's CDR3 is CASSLLGARRWEQYF. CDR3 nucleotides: TGTGCCAGCAGTTTACTGGGAGCCCGAAGATGGGAGCAGTACTTC.

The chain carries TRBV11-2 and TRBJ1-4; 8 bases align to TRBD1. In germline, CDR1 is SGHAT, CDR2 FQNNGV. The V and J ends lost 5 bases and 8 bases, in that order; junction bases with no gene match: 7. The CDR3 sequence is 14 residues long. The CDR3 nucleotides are TGTGCCAGCAGCACCGGACAGGGTTGGGAAAAACTGTTTTTT. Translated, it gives CASSTGQGWEKLFF. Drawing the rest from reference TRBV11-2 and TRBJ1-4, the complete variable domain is EAGVAQSPRYKIIEKRQSVAFWCNPISGHATLYWYQQILGQGPKLLIQFQNNGVVDDSQLPKDRFSAERLKGVDSTLKIQPAKLEDSAVYLCASSTGQGWEKLFFGSGTQLSVL.

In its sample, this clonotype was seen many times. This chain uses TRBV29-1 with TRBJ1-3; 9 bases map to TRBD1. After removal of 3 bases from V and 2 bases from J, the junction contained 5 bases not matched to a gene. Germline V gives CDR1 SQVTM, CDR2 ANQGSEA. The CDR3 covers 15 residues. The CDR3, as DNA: TGCAGCGTTGATTTTTGGACAGGGGCTGGAAACACCATATATTTT. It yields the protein CSVDFWTGAGNTIYF.

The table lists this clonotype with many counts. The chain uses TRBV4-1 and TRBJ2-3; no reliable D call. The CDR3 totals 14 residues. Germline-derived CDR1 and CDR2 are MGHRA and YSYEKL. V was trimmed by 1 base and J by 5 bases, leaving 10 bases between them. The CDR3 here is CASSQGRAQDTQYF. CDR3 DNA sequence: TGCGCCAGCAGCCAAGGAAGGGCCCAAGATACGCAGTATTTT.

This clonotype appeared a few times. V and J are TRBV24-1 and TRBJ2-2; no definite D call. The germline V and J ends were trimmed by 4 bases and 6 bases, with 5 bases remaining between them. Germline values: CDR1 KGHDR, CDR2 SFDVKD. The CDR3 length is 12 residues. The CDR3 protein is CATSDWAGELFF. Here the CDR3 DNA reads TGTGCCACCAGTGACTGGGCCGGGGAGCTGTTTTTT.

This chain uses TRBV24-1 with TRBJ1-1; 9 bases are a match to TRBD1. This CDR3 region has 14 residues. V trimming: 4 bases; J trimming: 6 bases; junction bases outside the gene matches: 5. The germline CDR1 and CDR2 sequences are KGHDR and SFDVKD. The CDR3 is CATSEPGQGAEAFF. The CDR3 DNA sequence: TGTGCCACCAGTGAGCCGGGACAGGGTGCTGAAGCTTTCTTT.

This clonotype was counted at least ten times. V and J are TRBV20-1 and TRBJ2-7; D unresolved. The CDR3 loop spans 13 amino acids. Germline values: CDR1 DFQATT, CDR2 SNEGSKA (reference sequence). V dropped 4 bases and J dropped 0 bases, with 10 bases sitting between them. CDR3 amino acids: CSAIELGSYEQYV. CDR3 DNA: TGCAGTGCTATAGAGTTGGGCTCCTACGAGCAGTACGTC.

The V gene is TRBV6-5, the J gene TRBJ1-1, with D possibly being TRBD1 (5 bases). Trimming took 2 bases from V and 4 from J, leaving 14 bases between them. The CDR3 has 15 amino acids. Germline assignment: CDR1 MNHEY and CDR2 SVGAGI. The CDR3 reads CASSYSSGGGTEAFF. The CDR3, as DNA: TGTGCCAGCAGTTACAGTTCTGGGGGGGGCACTGAAGCTTTCTTT.

The CDR3 DNA is TGCAGTGCTAGATCTTATGGCATAGCCCCCGAGGGGCGGGAGACCCAGTACTTC. The encoded protein is CSARSYGIAPEGRETQYF. The chain couples TRBV20-1 to TRBJ2-5; either TRBD1 or TRBD2 may fit D (5 bases each). The CDR3 has 18 residues. Looked up from germline, CDR1 is DFQATT and CDR2 is SNEGSKA (reference sequence). The ends were cut back, 2 bases at V and 5 bases at J, with 27 bases in the middle.